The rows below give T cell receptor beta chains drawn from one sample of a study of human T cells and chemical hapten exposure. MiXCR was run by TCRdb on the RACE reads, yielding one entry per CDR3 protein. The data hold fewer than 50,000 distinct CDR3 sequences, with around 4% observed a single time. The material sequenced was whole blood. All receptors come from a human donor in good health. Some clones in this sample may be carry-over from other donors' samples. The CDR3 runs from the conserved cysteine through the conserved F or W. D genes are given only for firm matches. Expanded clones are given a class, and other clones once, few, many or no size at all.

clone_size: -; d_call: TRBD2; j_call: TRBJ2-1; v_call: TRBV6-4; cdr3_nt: TGTGCCAGCAGTGACAGCGGGACTAGCCTGTACAATGAGCAGTTCTTC; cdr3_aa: CASSDSGTSLYNEQFF
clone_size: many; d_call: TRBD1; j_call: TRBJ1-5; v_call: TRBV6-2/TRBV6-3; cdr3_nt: TGTGCCAGCAGTTACGAGACAGGGGGAACGGGTCAGCCCCAGCATTTT; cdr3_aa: CASSYETGGTGQPQHF
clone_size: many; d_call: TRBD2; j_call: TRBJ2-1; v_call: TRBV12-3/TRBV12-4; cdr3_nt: TGTGCCAGCAGACGCAAGACCCTAGCGGGAGGAATCTACAATGAGCAGTTCTTC; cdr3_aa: CASRRKTLAGGIYNEQFF
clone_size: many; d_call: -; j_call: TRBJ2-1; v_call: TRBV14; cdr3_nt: TGTGCCAGCAGCCCCGCTCCGAGCCTTAGCTCCTACAATGAGCAGTTCTTC; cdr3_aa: CASSPAPSLSSYNEQFF
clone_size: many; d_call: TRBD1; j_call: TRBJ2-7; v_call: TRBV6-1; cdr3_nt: TGTGCCAGCAGTGAACTCAATTCAGGGGGCCCCTCCTACGAGCAGTACTTC; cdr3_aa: CASSELNSGGPSYEQYF
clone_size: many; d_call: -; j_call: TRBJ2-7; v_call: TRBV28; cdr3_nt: TGTGCCAGCAGTTTGCAGGGCGGATACGAGCAGTACTTC; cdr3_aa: CASSLQGGYEQYF
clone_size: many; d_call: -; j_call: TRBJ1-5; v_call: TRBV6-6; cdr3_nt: TGTGCCAGCAGTTACAAGGGTGGGGGCAATCAGCCCCAGCATTTT; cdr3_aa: CASSYKGGGNQPQHF
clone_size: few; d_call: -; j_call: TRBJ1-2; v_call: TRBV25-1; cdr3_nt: TGTGCCAGCCTTAATCCCGCCTATGGCTACACCTTC; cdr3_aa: CASLNPAYGYTF
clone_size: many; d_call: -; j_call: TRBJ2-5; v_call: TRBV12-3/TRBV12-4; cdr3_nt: TGTGCCAGCAGCGGACTATCGGGGGAGACCCAGTACTTC; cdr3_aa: CASSGLSGETQYF
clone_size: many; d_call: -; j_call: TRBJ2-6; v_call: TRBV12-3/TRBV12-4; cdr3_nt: TGTGCCAGCAGTTTCCTCCCGTGGTCAGGGGCCAACGTCCTGACTTTC; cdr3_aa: CASSFLPWSGANVLTF
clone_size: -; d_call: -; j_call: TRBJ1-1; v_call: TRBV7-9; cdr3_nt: TGTGCCAGCAGCTCCCTACAGGGAAGCACTGAAGCTTTCTTT; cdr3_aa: CASSSLQGSTEAFF
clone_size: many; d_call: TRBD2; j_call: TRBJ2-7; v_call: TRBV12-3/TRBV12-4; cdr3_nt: TGTGCCAGCAGTCCACTAGCGGGAGGTTACGAGCAGTACTTC; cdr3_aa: CASSPLAGGYEQYF
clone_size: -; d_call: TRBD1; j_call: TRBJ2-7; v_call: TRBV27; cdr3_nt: TGTGCCAGCAGTACACCCGGGACAGGGGAATACGAGCAGTACTTC; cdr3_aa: CASSTPGTGEYEQYF
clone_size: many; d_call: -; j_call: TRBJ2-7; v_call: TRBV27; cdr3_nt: TGTGCCAGCAGCTCCCCTGGGGGAGGATCCTACGAGCAGTACTTC; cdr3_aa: CASSSPGGGSYEQYF
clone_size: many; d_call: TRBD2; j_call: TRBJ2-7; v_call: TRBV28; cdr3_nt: TGTGCCAGCCGACTAGCGGGTAACCTGTACGAGCAGTACTTC; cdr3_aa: CASRLAGNLYEQYF
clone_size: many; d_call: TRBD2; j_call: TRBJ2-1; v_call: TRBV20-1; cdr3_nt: TGCAGTGCTCTGGGACTAGCGGTTTACAATGAGCAGTTCTTC; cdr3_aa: CSALGLAVYNEQFF
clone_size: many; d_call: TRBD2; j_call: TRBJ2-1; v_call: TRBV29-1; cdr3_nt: TGCAGCGTCGAACTAGCGGGGAAGTACAATGAGCAGTTCTTC; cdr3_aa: CSVELAGKYNEQFF
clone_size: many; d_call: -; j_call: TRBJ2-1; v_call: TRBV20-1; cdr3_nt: TGCAGTGCTAGAGGGCTAGCCGATTACAATGAGCAGTTCTTC; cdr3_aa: CSARGLADYNEQFF
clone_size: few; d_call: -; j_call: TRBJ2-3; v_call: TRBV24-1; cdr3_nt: TGTGCCACCAGTGATGCCCCCGTATGGGGGGTGAAGAACCCCCCCCACACAGATACGCAGTATTTT; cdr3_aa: CATSDAPVWGVKNPPHTDTQYF
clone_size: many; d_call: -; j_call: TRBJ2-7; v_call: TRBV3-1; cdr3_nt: TGTGCCAGCAGCCAAATCCACGAGCAGTACTTC; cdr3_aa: CASSQIHEQYF
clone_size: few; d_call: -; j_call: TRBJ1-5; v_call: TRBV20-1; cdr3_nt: TGCAGTGCCGCTCGAGGGGTGGGTCAGCCCCAGCATTTT; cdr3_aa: CSAARGVGQPQHF
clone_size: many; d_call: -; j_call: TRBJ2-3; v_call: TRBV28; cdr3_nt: TGTGCCAGCAGTCCCTTAAGCGGGAGCACAGATACGCAGTATTTT; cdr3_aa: CASSPLSGSTDTQYF
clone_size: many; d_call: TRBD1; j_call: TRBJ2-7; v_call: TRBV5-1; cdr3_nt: TGCGCCAGCACTATTTCAGGGGGCTCCTACGAGCAGTACTTC; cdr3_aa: CASTISGGSYEQYF